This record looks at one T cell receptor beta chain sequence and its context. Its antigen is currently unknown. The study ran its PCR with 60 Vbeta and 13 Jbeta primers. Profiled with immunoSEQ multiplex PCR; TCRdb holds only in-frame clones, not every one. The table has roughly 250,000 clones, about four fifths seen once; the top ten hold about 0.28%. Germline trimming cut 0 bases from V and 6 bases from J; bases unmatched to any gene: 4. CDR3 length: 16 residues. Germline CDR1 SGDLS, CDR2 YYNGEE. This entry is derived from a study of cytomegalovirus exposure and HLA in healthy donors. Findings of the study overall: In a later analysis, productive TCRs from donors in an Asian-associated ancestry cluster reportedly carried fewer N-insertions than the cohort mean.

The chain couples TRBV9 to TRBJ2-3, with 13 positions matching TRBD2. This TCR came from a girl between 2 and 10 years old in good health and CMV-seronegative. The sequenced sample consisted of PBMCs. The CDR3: CASSVGTSGSGDTQYF. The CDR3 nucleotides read TGTGCCAGCAGCGTAGGGACTAGCGGGAGCGGGGATACGCAGTATTTT.